The 11 T cell receptor beta chains below were found in one sample sequenced in a study of blood T cell repertoires in COVID-19 (dated by TCRdb to 2018 to 2020). Libraries were made using the immunoSEQ multiplex PCR assay. TCRdb carries this immuneACCESS record with in-frame sequences only. Its versions omit some clonotypes, under half of them owing to an unresolved V gene in the studies checked, with the rest unexplained. The sample contains tens of thousands of clones, roughly 85% of them found a single time. Of the sample, 16% is held by the ten largest clones. The sample taken for sequencing was peripheral blood. Receptors were obtained from a human donor in a cohort sampled during active COVID-19.

The chain has TRBV28 and TRBJ1-3; TRBD1 matches at 7 bases. After removal of 5 bases from V and 3 bases from J, the junction contained 7 bases not matched to a gene. The CDR3 sequence is 15 residues long. Germline lookup yields CDR1 MDHEN and CDR2 SYDVKM. The CDR3: CASSATGFGGNTIYF. In DNA form, the CDR3 reads TGTGCCAGCAGTGCGACAGGGTTCGGTGGAAACACCATATATTTT.

The V gene is TRBV5-1, the J gene TRBJ2-1; 14 bases line up with TRBD2. Germline-derived CDR1 and CDR2 are SGHRS and YFSETQ. V was clipped by 2 bases and J by 7 bases; unmatched bases: 5. CDR3 length: 16 amino acids. The CDR3 nucleotides read TGCGCCAGCAGCTTCGGACTAGCGGGGGGTGAAAATGAGCAGTTCTTC. Protein product: CASSFGLAGGENEQFF. Variable domain in full (rest from reference TRBV5-1 and TRBJ2-1): KAGVTQTPRYLIKTRGQQVTLSCSPISGHRSVSWYQQTPGQGLQFLFEYFSETQRNKGNFPGRFSGRQFSNSRSEMNVSTLELGDSALYLCASSFGLAGGENEQFFGPGTRLTVL.

This clone was observed a handful of times. V gene TRBV5-6 combines with J gene TRBJ2-1; 7 bases align to TRBD2. The CDR3 has 16 amino acids. Trimming cost V 4 bases and J 2 bases; bases outside gene matches: 9. The germline CDR1 and CDR2 sequences are SGHDT and YYEEEE. CDR3 DNA sequence: TGTGCCAGCAGCCGTCGAGCGGGATTCACCTACAATGAGCAGTTCTTC. Translating gives CASSRRAGFTYNEQFF. Together with reference TRBV5-6 and TRBJ2-1, the CDR3 gives the full variable domain: DAGVTQSPTHLIKTRGQQVTLRCSPKSGHDTVSWYQQALGQGPQFIFQYYEEEERQRGNFPDRFSGHQFPNYSSELNVNALLLGDSALYLCASSRRAGFTYNEQFFGPGTRLTVL.

Only a few counts were recorded for this clone. The V call is TRBV30, the J call TRBJ2-7, with a weak D call TRBD2 (5 bases). The germline V and J ends were trimmed by 4 bases and 4 bases, with 8 bases remaining between them. The germline V gene has CDR1 GTSNPN and CDR2 SVGIG (reference sequence). The CDR3 consists of 11 residues. DNA for the CDR3: TGTGCCTGGAATAGGGAGTACGAGCAGTACTTC. Protein sequence: CAWNREYEQYF.

CDR3 loop: CASSRADSMNTEAFF. For the CDR3, the DNA is TGTGCCAGTAGTCGCGCAGACTCTATGAACACTGAAGCTTTCTTT. The V call is TRBV19, the J call TRBJ1-1; D ambiguous. The CDR3 extends over 15 amino acids. Trimming pared 5 bases from V and 0 bases from J, leaving 13 bases between. Germline V gene data show CDR1 as LNHDA and CDR2 as SQIVND (reference sequence).

This rearrangement joins TRBV7-9 to TRBJ2-3, with D possibly TRBD1 on 6 matching bases. CDR1 is SEHNR, CDR2 FQNEAQ, per germline (reference sequence). V lost 0 bases and J 3 bases, leaving 19 bases between the germline ends. This CDR3 is 18 amino acids long. The CDR3 bases are TGTGCCAGCAGCTTAGCGGACAGAGTGGCCGGGCGTACAGATACGCAGTATTTT. It codes for CASSLADRVAGRTDTQYF.

The rearrangement joins TRBV27 to TRBJ2-3; D is perhaps TRBD1 (5 bases). The CDR3 spans 14 residues. The germline V gene encodes CDR1 MNHEY and CDR2 SMNVEV (reference sequence). Deletions cut 4 bases from V and 5 bases from J, with 13 bases between. The CDR3 DNA reads as TGTGCCAGCAGTTCCCCAGGGTTGAGAGATACGCAGTATTTT. This gives the protein CASSSPGLRDTQYF.

A few counts support this clone. This chain links TRBV6-5 with TRBJ1-6, with D possibly TRBD1 on 6 matching bases. Trimming left V 6 bases short and J 9 bases short, with 12 bases between. The CDR3 is 13 residues long. CDR1 and CDR2 from the germline V gene are MNHEY and SVGAGI. The DNA of the CDR3 is TGTGCCAGCAGACAGGGTTCGAGTTCACCCCTCCACTTT. Protein product: CASRQGSSSPLHF.

This chain joins TRBV7-8 and TRBJ2-5; 14 positions match TRBD2. This CDR3 has 18 amino acids. In germline, CDR1 is SGHVS, CDR2 FQNEAQ. V was clipped by 4 bases and J by 1 base; unmatched bases: 8. The CDR3 loop reads CASSSFGLAGGGQETQYF. DNA of the CDR3: TGTGCCAGCAGCTCCTTCGGACTAGCGGGGGGAGGCCAAGAGACCCAGTACTTC.

Only a few counts were recorded for this clone. The genes are TRBV6-2 or TRBV6-3 and TRBJ2-1; tentative D call: TRBD2 (6 bases). Trimming took 5 bases from V and 0 from J, leaving 11 bases between them. From germline, CDR1 is MNHEY and CDR2 SVGEGT. The CDR3 sequence is 15 residues long. The CDR3 sequence: CASSRDLNSYNEQFF. In DNA, the CDR3 is TGTGCCAGCAGTCGGGACTTAAACTCCTACAATGAGCAGTTCTTC.

This clone was counted only a few times. V usage is TRBV6-6 and J usage is TRBJ1-2; the match to TRBD1 covers 9 bases. The germline gives CDR1 MNHNY, CDR2 SVGAGI (reference sequence). This CDR3 has 14 amino acids. Trimming removed 7 bases from V and 7 bases from J; junction bases left unmatched: 10. CDR3 loop: CASTSRDRVGGYTF. CDR3 nucleotides: TGTGCCAGCACCTCTCGGGACAGGGTGGGTGGCTACACCTTC.